One sample yielded the 27 T cell receptor beta chains listed below, sequenced in a study of T cell repertoires in cytomegalovirus infection. TCRdb reanalysed the reads using MiXCR and keeps one entry per CDR3 protein. The sample lists about 770,000 distinct CDR3 sequences; roughly 29% were seen once. These receptors' targets are unknown. This specimen consisted of cultured CD8+ T cells from PBMCs, obtained from culture after CMV antigen stimulation. The receptors were gathered from a human donor in good health (CMV status not recorded). Some clones in this sample may be carry-over from other donors' samples.

This clonotype was counted between two and nine times. This chain links TRBV7-9 with TRBJ1-5; D may be TRBD1 (6 bases). Between the trimmed V and J ends, which lost 0 bases and 4 bases, there was a span of 13 bases. The CDR3 sequence is 16 residues long. Germline V CDR1 and CDR2: SEHNR, FQNEAQ (reference sequence). CDR3 amino acids: CASSLAEGGPNQPQHF. DNA for the CDR3: TGTGCCAGCAGCTTAGCTGAGGGGGGGCCAAATCAGCCCCAGCATTTT.

The CDR3 loop reads CASSQANSGGAREQFF. The CDR3 region has the DNA TGCGCCAGCAGCCAAGCTAATAGCGGGGGGGCTCGTGAGCAGTTCTTC. The chain joins TRBV4-1 to TRBJ2-1; TRBD2 agrees at 11 bases. This CDR3 comprises 16 residues. Germline trimming cut 1 base from V and 9 bases from J; bases unmatched to any gene: 8. Germline CDR1 MGHRA, CDR2 YSYEKL.

J is TRBJ1-2 and V is TRBV19; 8 nucleotides agree with TRBD1. This CDR3 has 17 amino acids. Germline CDR1 is LNHDA and CDR2 is SQIVND (reference sequence). V lost 3 bases, J lost 3 bases, and 12 bases stayed unmatched. The CDR3 bases are TGTGCCAGTAGTATGGGAGGAAGACAGGGGTACGACTATGGCTACACCTTC. Its protein product is CASSMGGRQGYDYGYTF.

In this sample, this clonotype turned up many times. CDR3 amino acids: CASSPPAGENYGYTF. The CDR3 DNA follows: TGTGCCAGCAGCCCCCCCGCAGGGGAAAACTATGGCTACACCTTC. The chain recombines TRBV7-2 with TRBJ1-2; perhaps TRBD1 as D (6 bases). Trimming removed 5 bases from V and 2 bases from J, with 15 bases in between. The CDR3 sequence is 15 residues long. Germline-derived CDR1 and CDR2 are SGHTA and FQGNSA.

The rearrangement uses TRBV27 and TRBJ1-1; 7 bases are a match to TRBD1. The CDR3 has 14 residues. CDR1 is MNHEY, CDR2 SMNVEV, per germline (reference sequence). V trimming: 5 bases; J trimming: 1 base; junction bases outside the gene matches: 4. CDR3 region: CASSGQDQNTEAFF. Here the CDR3 DNA reads TGTGCCAGCAGTGGACAGGATCAGAACACTGAAGCTTTCTTT.

Points on this clonotype: An end of the junction differs from the germline gene, which may be a read error. The chain joins TRBV4-1 to TRBJ1-2, with D unclear. The CDR3 consists of 14 residues. Germline V lookup: CDR1 MGHRA, CDR2 YSYEKL. CDR3 sequence reads: CASSPVTSNYGYTF. The DNA of the CDR3 is TGTGCCAGCAGTCCTGTGACCTCTAACTATGGCTACACCTTC.

V gene TRBV10-3 combines with J gene TRBJ2-1, with 10 positions matching TRBD1. The CDR3 covers 15 residues. Per the germline V gene, CDR1 is ENHRY and CDR2 is SYGVKD. J lost 6 bases, V lost 3 bases, and 5 bases had no gene match. CDR3 amino acids: CAISDRGTGANEQFF. CDR3 bases: TGTGCCATCAGTGATAGAGGGACAGGGGCCAATGAGCAGTTCTTC.

In regard to this clonotype: An end of the junction differs from the germline gene, which may be a read error. The chain couples TRBV27 to TRBJ1-5; 7 bases map to TRBD1. Germline-derived CDR1 and CDR2 are MNHEY and SMNVEV (reference sequence). This CDR3 spans 14 amino acids. The CDR3 DNA reads TGTGCCGGCAGTTCGGGGACAGTCAATCAGCCCCAGCATTTT. Translated, it gives CAGSSGTVNQPQHF.

This chain connects TRBV15 to TRBJ2-1, with TRBD2 identical over 13 bases. The CDR3 is 17 residues long. Germline CDR1 LNHNV, CDR2 YYDKDF (reference sequence). The trim removed 3 bases at V and 4 bases at J, leaving 6 bases unmatched. For the CDR3, the DNA is TGTGCCACCAGCAGCACTAGCGGGGGGGCCGGTTACAATGAGCAGTTCTTC. Protein: CATSSTSGGAGYNEQFF. Combining the CDR3 with reference TRBV15 and TRBJ2-1 gives the whole variable domain DAMVIQNPRYQVTQFGKPVTLSCSQTLNHNVMYWYQQKSSQAPKLLFHYYDKDFNNEADTPDNFQSRRPNTSFCFLDIRSPGLGDTAMYLCATSSTSGGAGYNEQFFGPGTRLTVL.

The chain employs TRBV27 and TRBJ2-1, with a tentative D call TRBD2 (5 bases). Trimming removed 4 bases from V and 4 bases from J, with 14 bases in between. This CDR3 is 15 amino acids long. Germline CDR1 reads MNHEY; CDR2 reads SMNVEV (reference sequence). CDR3 in amino acids: CASSSDRDFYNEQFF. The CDR3 DNA sequence: TGTGCCAGCAGTTCGGACCGGGATTTTTACAATGAGCAGTTCTTC.

This clonotype was recorded many times. The chain is built from TRBV7-6 and TRBJ2-7; D call uncertain. CDR1 is SGHVS and CDR2 is FNYEAQ in the germline V gene. V was shortened by 5 bases and J by 0 bases, with 2 bases between the two germline ends. The CDR3 contains 11 residues. The CDR3 loop reads CASSLSYEQYF. The CDR3 DNA reads as TGTGCCAGCAGCCTCTCCTACGAGCAGTACTTC.

This clonotype was counted only a few times. The chain links TRBV15 to TRBJ1-5, with a possible D match to TRBD1 (6 bases). There are 14 residues in the CDR3. The V and J ends lost 1 base and 7 bases respectively, with 11 bases between them. Germline V gene data show CDR1 as LNHNV and CDR2 as YYDKDF (reference sequence). The CDR3 DNA follows: TGTGCCACCAGCAGAGTAGGGGGGAGACAGCCCCAGCATTTT. Protein sequence: CATSRVGGRQPQHF.

The CDR3 loop is CASSSEFSPLHF. The CDR3 coding sequence is TGTGCCAGCAGTTCGGAGTTTTCACCCCTCCACTTT. V and J are TRBV27 and TRBJ1-6; D gene ambiguous. CDR3 length: 12 residues. V dropped 4 bases and J dropped 9 bases, with 7 bases sitting between them. Germline V gives CDR1 MNHEY, CDR2 SMNVEV (reference sequence).

This clonotype has only one observation. V is TRBV14 and J is TRBJ2-7; maybe TRBD2 (5 bases). The CDR3 is 14 residues long. The germline V and J ends were trimmed by 2 bases and 0 bases, with 8 bases remaining between them. Germline assignment: CDR1 SGHDN and CDR2 FVKESK. Written as DNA, the CDR3 is TGTGCCAGCAGCCAAAAAGGGAGCTCCTACGAGCAGTACGTC. It specifies CASSQKGSSYEQYV.

The chain combines TRBV2 with TRBJ2-7; D is unclear. Germline-derived CDR1 and CDR2 are SNHLY and FYNNEI. The CDR3 is 13 amino acids. Deletions cut 3 bases from V and 4 bases from J, with 10 bases between. Here the CDR3 DNA reads TGTGCCAGCAGTGAGTCCCTTGTGTACGAGCAGTACGTC. This translates into CASSESLVYEQYV.

This sequence joins TRBV6-2 or TRBV6-3 and TRBJ2-7, with 9 nucleotides matching TRBD2. V shed 0 bases and J 7 bases; nucleotides not matched to a gene: 10. Germline-derived CDR1 and CDR2 are MNHEY and SVGEGT. This CDR3 is 16 amino acids long. The DNA of the CDR3 is TGTGCCAGCAGTTACTCCCTACTAGCGGGCCGGCGGGAGCAGTACGTC. It codes for CASSYSLLAGRREQYV.

There are a few counts of this clonotype. The chain uses TRBV29-1 and TRBJ2-3; D not resolved. The length of the CDR3 is 12 residues. CDR1 is SQVTM and CDR2 is ANQGSEA in the germline V gene. V was shortened by 3 bases and J by 0 bases, with 4 bases between the two germline ends. The CDR3 DNA is TGCAGCGTTGAGGGGAGCACAGATACGCAGTATTTT. Translation gives CSVEGSTDTQYF.

This clonotype came up many times. The chain joins TRBV4-2 to TRBJ2-2; 10 nucleotides align to TRBD2. Germline V gene sequence: CDR1 LGHNA, CDR2 YNFKEQ. The CDR3 spans 18 residues. V shed 0 bases, J shed 6 bases, and the junction held 10 bases outside the gene matches. CDR3 DNA sequence: TGTGCCAGCAGCCAAGATCTCGAGCGGGGGGGTATCGCCGGGGAGCTGTTTTTT. Amino acids: CASSQDLERGGIAGELFF.

The chain carries TRBV13 and TRBJ2-7; D unresolved. The CDR3 spans 16 residues. Between the trimmed V and J ends, which lost 4 bases and 0 bases, there was a span of 16 bases. Per germline, CDR1 PRHDT and CDR2 FYEKMQ (reference sequence). The CDR3 loop reads CASSSVTGPNSYEQYF. CDR3 DNA: TGTGCCAGCAGCTCTGTCACCGGGCCAAACTCCTACGAGCAGTACTTC. Looking up the rest from reference TRBV13 and TRBJ2-7 gives the full variable domain: AAGVIQSPRHLIKEKRETATLKCYPIPRHDTVYWYQQGPGQDPQFLISFYEKMQSDKGSIPDRFSAQQFSDYHSELNMSSLELGDSALYFCASSSVTGPNSYEQYFGPGTRLTVT.

This sequence joins TRBV27 and TRBJ1-3; the D gene is possibly TRBD1 (5 bases). The CDR3 spans 15 residues. V lost 4 bases, J lost 4 bases, and 14 bases lay in between. CDR1 and CDR2 from the germline V gene are MNHEY and SMNVEV (reference sequence). In nucleotides, the CDR3 is TGTGCCAGCAGTTCTTTGGGGACTTCAGGAAACACCATATATTTT. Its translation: CASSSLGTSGNTIYF.

This clonotype came up a few times. For the CDR3, the DNA is TGTGCCAGCAGTGACCCCCAGTCTTGGCCGAGGAACACTGAAGCTTTCTTT. It codes for CASSDPQSWPRNTEAFF. The rearrangement links TRBV2 to TRBJ1-1; D unresolved. CDR1 is SNHLY and CDR2 is FYNNEI in the germline V gene. V lost 3 bases and J lost 1, with 18 bases in between. This CDR3 spans 17 amino acids.

The table lists this clonotype with many counts. This sequence joins TRBV7-8 and TRBJ1-3, with D maybe TRBD1 (5 bases). The CDR3 contains 15 residues. V was pared by 9 bases and J by 0 bases, with 15 bases between. In germline, CDR1 is SGHVS, CDR2 FQNEAQ. For the CDR3, the DNA is TGTGCCAGTAGGGAGGGGACCTCCTCTGGAAACACCATATATTTT. As protein: CASREGTSSGNTIYF.

The V gene is TRBV7-9, the J gene TRBJ1-1; TRBD1 agrees at 7 bases. Germline-derived CDR1 and CDR2 are SEHNR and FQNEAQ (reference sequence). V was pared by 4 bases and J by 3 bases, with 8 bases of the junction left unmatched. This CDR3 has 15 residues. This chain's CDR3 is CASSSRTQGHTEAFF. CDR3 DNA: TGTGCCAGCAGCTCCCGGACACAGGGGCACACTGAAGCTTTCTTT.

This clonotype was recorded at least ten times. V and J are TRBV7-9 and TRBJ2-5; D remains unclear. Trimming shortened V by 1 base and J by 7 bases, and 4 bases separated the two germline ends. This CDR3 is 11 amino acids long. Germline V gives CDR1 SEHNR, CDR2 FQNEAQ (reference sequence). The CDR3 bases are TGTGCCAGCAGCTTAGACCGGACCCAGTACTTC. Protein sequence: CASSLDRTQYF.

This clonotype was observed a few times. This rearrangement joins TRBV12-3 or TRBV12-4 to TRBJ1-2; TRBD1 is a possible D gene (5 bases). CDR3 length: 15 amino acids. The germline V and J ends were trimmed by 6 bases and 2 bases, with 16 bases remaining between them. CDR3 bases: TGTGCCAGCAGGCAGAGGGACGAGGGGAACTATGGCTACACCTTC. Translated: CASRQRDEGNYGYTF.

In its sample, this clonotype was seen many times. This sequence joins TRBV7-2 and TRBJ2-7; D unclear. The CDR3 loop spans 14 amino acids. The germline V gene encodes CDR1 SGHTA and CDR2 FQGNSA. Trimming removed 1 base from V and 0 bases from J, with 7 bases in between. The CDR3 is CASSLVGFSYEQYV. CDR3 bases: TGTGCCAGCAGCTTAGTGGGTTTCTCCTACGAGCAGTACGTC.

The V call is TRBV24-1, the J call TRBJ2-5, with 8 bases that match TRBD1. V gave up 3 bases and J gave up 4 bases; unmatched junction bases: 3. The length of the CDR3 is 14 residues. Per the germline V gene, CDR1 is KGHDR and CDR2 is SFDVKD. The CDR3 DNA reads TGTGCCACCAGTGATCTAGACAGGGGAGAGACCCAGTACTTC. It translates to CATSDLDRGETQYF.